This entry lists 9 T cell receptor beta chains sequenced from one sample in a study of cytomegalovirus exposure and HLA in healthy donors. 13 Jbeta primers and 60 Vbeta primers were used for the PCR. The data were produced by immunoSEQ multiplex PCR, yet TCRdb's version contains in-frame clones alone and is incomplete. The sample contains 80,000 or so clones, about 73% of which appear only once. Specimen: PBMCs. These receptors were obtained from a man aged 40-49 years in good health and CMV-seronegative.

The chain joins TRBV10-2 to TRBJ1-1, with 7 nucleotides matching TRBD1. Germline CDR1 reads WSHSY; CDR2 reads SAAADI. This CDR3 is built from 14 residues. With 6 bases clipped from V and 2 bases from J, the junction kept 6 bases outside the gene matches. For the CDR3, the DNA is TGCGCCAGCAGGCCCGGACAGGATAACACTGAAGCTTTCTTT. It encodes CASRPGQDNTEAFF.

The chain carries TRBV28 and TRBJ2-5; 8 bases fit TRBD1. Germline-derived CDR1 and CDR2 are MDHEN and SYDVKM. The length of the CDR3 is 14 residues. Trimming removed 5 bases from V and 7 bases from J; junction bases left unmatched: 9. The CDR3 DNA sequence: TGTGCCAGCAGTACGGGACAGGCCGGGGGGACCCAGTACTTC. This translates into CASSTGQAGGTQYF.

The chain links TRBV7-8 to TRBJ2-7; TRBD2 agrees at 7 bases. The CDR3 totals 15 residues. The J segment lost 3 bases and the V segment lost 0 bases, leaving 5 bases of the junction unmatched. The germline gives CDR1 SGHVS, CDR2 FQNEAQ. The CDR3 region is CASSLAHGGGYEQYF. The CDR3 coding sequence is TGTGCCAGCAGCTTAGCGCATGGCGGGGGCTACGAGCAGTACTTC.

Written as DNA, the CDR3 is TGTGCCAGCAGTGGGCGGACTAGCGGGAGAGTTTACGAGCAGTTCTTC. It yields the protein CASSGRTSGRVYEQFF. The chain joins TRBV6-1 to TRBJ2-1, with 13 bases lining up with TRBD2. Germline V lookup: CDR1 MNHNS, CDR2 SASEGT. Losses at the gene ends were 4 bases for V and 10 bases for J; bases not matched to a gene: 10. This CDR3 is built from 16 residues.

The rearrangement uses TRBV30 and TRBJ1-2; D is possibly TRBD1 (5 bases). The CDR3 consists of 13 residues. CDR1 and CDR2 (germline): GTSNPN, SVGIG (reference sequence). V was pared by 2 bases and J by 3 bases, with 10 bases between. DNA of the CDR3: TGTGCCTGGAGTCAGGGATTGGACTATGGCTACACCTTC. This sequence encodes CAWSQGLDYGYTF.

The table lists this clone with a few counts. The chain joins TRBV28 to TRBJ2-2; 7 nucleotides line up with TRBD2. Germline V gives CDR1 MDHEN, CDR2 SYDVKM. CDR3 length equals 14 residues. The V gene end was trimmed by 2 bases and the J gene end by 7 bases; junction bases not matched to a gene: 4. The CDR3 is CASSLPSGIGELFF. The CDR3, as DNA: TGTGCCAGCAGTTTACCTAGCGGTATCGGGGAGCTGTTTTTT.

The CDR3 region is CSIPERESLKSGELFF. The CDR3 DNA is TGCAGCATTCCAGAGCGGGAAAGCTTGAAATCCGGGGAGCTGTTTTTT. The V gene is TRBV29-1, the J gene TRBJ2-2; 7 nucleotides agree with TRBD2. There are 16 residues in the CDR3. The V gene end was trimmed by 8 bases and the J gene end by 6 bases; junction bases not matched to a gene: 18. The germline CDR1 and CDR2 sequences are SQVTM and ANQGSEA.

In nucleotides, the CDR3 is TGCGCCAGCAGGATCAGGCCTTTGAACACTGAAGCTTTCTTT. Residues: CASRIRPLNTEAFF. V is TRBV5-1 and J is TRBJ1-1; no definite D call. The ends were cut back, 5 bases at V and 0 bases at J, with 11 bases in the middle. Germline CDR1 SGHRS, CDR2 YFSETQ. The CDR3 is made up of 14 amino acids.

The chain recombines TRBV4-1 with TRBJ2-1; D might be TRBD1 (6 bases). V was cut by 6 bases and J by 2 bases, with 14 bases left in between. The CDR3 has 15 residues. Germline-derived CDR1 and CDR2 are MGHRA and YSYEKL. CDR3 in amino acids: CASSDRPGTYNEQFF. The CDR3 region has the DNA TGCGCCAGCAGTGACAGGCCGGGGACCTACAATGAGCAGTTCTTC.